Shown below are 28 T cell receptor beta chains from a single sample sequenced in a study of CD8+ T cells in alopecia areata (dated by TCRdb to the late 2010s). The treatment or condition label for this specimen denotes: oral pan-JAK inhibitor, 5-10 mg twice daily. The library was obtained by the immunoSEQ multiplex PCR assay. RNA was extracted from all samples and reverse transcribed into cDNA as template for TCR sequencing. TCRdb's version of the immuneACCESS table is confined to in-frame rearrangements and falls short of the full clone set. An unresolved V gene accounts for under half of the shortfall where checked; the remainder is of unknown origin. A total of roughly 220,000 clones appear in this sample, more than 30% of them only once. Almost 0.5% of the sample is in the top ten clones. Sample: CD4+ T cells sorted from blood, taken at week 34, from a patient treated with tofacitinib. The receptors originated from a human donor with alopecia areata.

The rearrangement uses TRBV7-3 and TRBJ2-6; either TRBD1 or TRBD2 may fit D (5 bases each). V lost 6 bases, J lost 4 bases, and 13 bases lay in between. This CDR3 spans 15 amino acids. CDR1 is SGHTA and CDR2 is FQGTGA in the germline V gene. CDR3 bases: TGTGCCAGCAGTCCCCAGGGACCCGGGGCCAACGTCCTGACTTTC. It encodes CASSPQGPGANVLTF.

This clone was seen a handful of times. The rearrangement uses TRBV6-5 and TRBJ2-3; 7 positions agree with TRBD2. V dropped 4 bases and J dropped 9; count of bases not matched to a gene: 4. The germline gives CDR1 MNHEY, CDR2 SVGAGI. CDR3 length: 12 residues. The CDR3, as DNA: TGTGCCAGCAGTTCCGGACTAGAGACGCAGTATTTT. It encodes CASSSGLETQYF.

This clone was observed a handful of times. V usage is TRBV28 and J usage is TRBJ2-7, with D unclear. The CDR3 is 11 amino acids. Between the trimmed V and J ends, which lost 5 bases and 4 bases, there was a span of 6 bases. From germline, CDR1 is MDHEN and CDR2 SYDVKM. DNA for the CDR3: TGTGCCAGCAGTGTAAATTACGAGCAGTACTTC. Its translation: CASSVNYEQYF.

This chain links TRBV5-1 with TRBJ2-1, with 8 bases lining up with TRBD2. This CDR3 has 16 amino acids. CDR1 SGHRS and CDR2 YFSETQ come from the germline V gene. The trim removed 7 bases at V and 1 base at J, leaving 10 bases unmatched. CDR3 nucleotides: TGCGCCAGCGACCCGGGGACTAGGCGATCCTACAATGAGCAGTTCTTC. Amino acid sequence: CASDPGTRRSYNEQFF.

This clone was seen more than once but under ten times. This rearrangement joins TRBV6-1 to TRBJ2-7; TRBD2 aligns across 9 bases. The CDR3 runs 16 residues. After removal of 3 bases from V and 5 bases from J, the junction contained 11 bases not matched to a gene. Per germline, CDR1 MNHNS and CDR2 SASEGT. CDR3 nucleotide sequence: TGTGCCAGCAGTGACCTCTCCAGCGGGAGGTACGACGAGCAGTACTTC. Amino acid sequence: CASSDLSSGRYDEQYF.

The chain uses TRBV7-2 and TRBJ2-5, with 7 bases that match TRBD1. CDR1 and CDR2 (germline): SGHTA, FQGNSA. Germline trimming cut 5 bases from V and 2 bases from J; bases unmatched to any gene: 5. The CDR3 has 14 residues. The CDR3 is CASSPQGMQETQYF. CDR3 nucleotides: TGTGCCAGCAGCCCACAGGGGATGCAAGAGACCCAGTACTTC.

This sequence joins TRBV5-1 and TRBJ1-6; D is perhaps TRBD1 (5 bases). V lost 2 bases and J 7 bases, leaving 7 bases between the germline ends. This CDR3 region has 13 residues. The germline V gene has CDR1 SGHRS and CDR2 YFSETQ. CDR3 in amino acids: CASSFRENSPLHF. The CDR3 nucleotides read TGCGCCAGCAGCTTCAGGGAAAATTCACCCCTCCACTTT. Together with reference TRBV5-1 and TRBJ1-6, the CDR3 gives the full variable domain: KAGVTQTPRYLIKTRGQQVTLSCSPISGHRSVSWYQQTPGQGLQFLFEYFSETQRNKGNFPGRFSGRQFSNSRSEMNVSTLELGDSALYLCASSFRENSPLHFGNGTRLTVT.

The chain couples TRBV10-3 to TRBJ2-1; TRBD1 agrees at 7 bases. This CDR3 is 13 amino acids long. V was pared by 4 bases and J by 7 bases, with 4 bases of the junction left unmatched. The germline gives CDR1 ENHRY, CDR2 SYGVKD. CDR3 bases: TGTGCCATCAGTGGGATACAGGGGAATGAGCAGTTCTTC. The encoded protein is CAISGIQGNEQFF.

This clone was counted a few times. V is TRBV19 and J is TRBJ1-1, with D uncertain. The CDR3 has 15 residues. The V gene lost 7 bases and the J gene lost 0 bases, with 15 bases spanning the gap. The germline CDR1 and CDR2 sequences are LNHDA and SQIVND (reference sequence). The DNA of the CDR3 is TGTGCCAGTATTCTACGGGCGGCTATGAACACTGAAGCTTTCTTT. This sequence encodes CASILRAAMNTEAFF.

The V gene is TRBV18, the J gene TRBJ1-3; D gene unclear. Germline loops: CDR1 KGHSH, CDR2 LQKENI. V gave up 6 bases and J gave up 0 bases, with 9 bases separating them. This CDR3 comprises 14 residues. CDR3 protein: CASSPYSSGNTIYF. The DNA of the CDR3 is TGTGCCAGCTCGCCGTACAGCTCTGGAAACACCATATATTTT. Full variable domain (rest looked up from reference TRBV18 and TRBJ1-3): NAGVMQNPRHLVRRRGQEARLRCSPMKGHSHVYWYRQLPEEGLKFMVYLQKENIIDESGMPKERFSAEFPKEGPSILRIQQVVRGDSAAYFCASSPYSSGNTIYFGEGSWLTVV.

This clone has more than one count but fewer than ten. The gene calls are TRBV5-1 and TRBJ2-4, with 9 positions matching TRBD2. V lost 4 bases to trimming and J lost 0 bases; unmatched junction nucleotides: 11. This CDR3 has 18 amino acids. CDR1 is SGHRS and CDR2 is YFSETQ in the germline V gene. CDR3 sequence: CASSPSLISGGAKNIQYF. For the CDR3, the DNA is TGCGCCAGCAGCCCCTCCCTCATTAGCGGGGGAGCCAAAAACATTCAGTACTTC.

This chain links TRBV30 with TRBJ2-6; TRBD1 might be the D (5 bases). The ends were cut back, 3 bases at V and 2 bases at J, with 14 bases in the middle. The germline V gene encodes CDR1 GTSNPN and CDR2 SVGIG (reference sequence). The CDR3 is made up of 16 amino acids. CDR3 amino acids: CAWSPTGITGANVLTF. The CDR3 bases are TGTGCCTGGAGCCCCACAGGAATAACTGGGGCCAACGTCCTGACTTTC.

This clone came up a few times. V and J are TRBV4-2 and TRBJ2-3; 7 bases agree with TRBD1. The CDR3 has 16 residues. The V and J ends lost 2 bases and 2 bases, in that order; junction bases with no gene match: 7. Germline V CDR1 and CDR2: LGHNA, YNFKEQ. In DNA, the CDR3 is TGTGCCAGCAGCCAACTTACAGGGGCCGCCACAGATACGCAGTATTTT. It is translated as CASSQLTGAATDTQYF.

The chain uses TRBV5-4 and TRBJ2-7; a weak D match, TRBD1 (6 bases). This CDR3 contains 15 residues. Germline V gene sequence: CDR1 SGHNT, CDR2 YYREEE (reference sequence). With 4 bases removed from V and 2 bases from J, the gap between germline ends came to 16 bases. In nucleotides, the CDR3 is TGTGCCAGCAGCCCCCGGGACACCCTGCCCTACGAGCAGTACTTC. Its translation: CASSPRDTLPYEQYF.

The V call is TRBV5-1, the J call TRBJ1-2; D gene unclear. This CDR3 contains 11 residues. Trimming pared 3 bases from V and 4 bases from J, leaving 4 bases between. CDR1 and CDR2 from the germline V gene are SGHRS and YFSETQ. CDR3 sequence: CASSSSYGYTF. CDR3 coding DNA: TGCGCCAGCAGCTCTTCCTATGGCTACACCTTC.

The chain employs TRBV4-1 and TRBJ2-5; D uncertain. Trimming shortened V by 0 bases and J by 7 bases, and 12 bases separated the two germline ends. Germline CDR1 MGHRA, CDR2 YSYEKL. The CDR3 has 14 amino acids. CDR3 DNA sequence: TGCGCCAGCAGCCAAGATAGACTGGTTGGGACCCAGTACTTC. Translation gives CASSQDRLVGTQYF.

A few counts support this clone. The rearrangement joins TRBV29-1 to TRBJ2-1, with a tentative D call TRBD2 (5 bases). Germline V CDR1 and CDR2: SQVTM, ANQGSEA. CDR3 length equals 11 residues. V lost 6 bases, J lost 7 bases, and 10 bases lay in between. The DNA of the CDR3 is TGCAGCGTCCAAAGCGGTAATGAGCAGTTCTTC. This gives the protein CSVQSGNEQFF.

This clone was seen a handful of times. V and J are TRBV16 and TRBJ2-1; D is perhaps TRBD1 (6 bases). Germline V CDR1 and CDR2: KGHSY, FQNENV. This CDR3 region has 14 residues. V was shortened by 2 bases and J by 6 bases, with 11 bases between the two germline ends. CDR3 residues: CASSQNRASNEQFF. The CDR3 nucleotides are TGTGCCAGCAGCCAAAACAGGGCTTCCAATGAGCAGTTCTTC.

The chain links TRBV6-5 to TRBJ1-6, with D uncertain. Germline values: CDR1 MNHEY, CDR2 SVGAGI. CDR3 length: 15 amino acids. Trimming shortened V by 2 bases and J by 10 bases, and 15 bases separated the two germline ends. CDR3 region: CASSYGRGAGSPLHF. As DNA, the CDR3 is TGTGCCAGCAGTTACGGGCGAGGCGCTGGATCACCCCTCCACTTT.

This clone has more than one count but fewer than ten. The genes are TRBV5-1 and TRBJ2-3; D may correspond to TRBD1 or TRBD2 (6 bases each). CDR1 SGHRS and CDR2 YFSETQ come from the germline V gene. CDR3 size: 15 residues. Trimming stripped 5 bases from V and 3 bases from J, with 16 bases between. The CDR3 is CASRPTGGLTDTQYF. The CDR3 DNA is TGCGCCAGCAGACCGACAGGAGGGTTAACAGATACGCAGTATTTT. The complete variable domain, with remaining parts taken from reference TRBV5-1 and TRBJ2-3, reads KAGVTQTPRYLIKTRGQQVTLSCSPISGHRSVSWYQQTPGQGLQFLFEYFSETQRNKGNFPGRFSGRQFSNSRSEMNVSTLELGDSALYLCASRPTGGLTDTQYFGPGTRLTVL.

The sample holds many counts of this clone. This chain links TRBV23-1 with TRBJ2-3; no definite D call. TRBV23-1 qualifies as an ORF whose function is uncertain. The CDR3 has 15 residues. V lost 7 bases and J 2 bases, leaving 16 bases between the germline ends. The CDR3 reads CASIRAPILTDTQYF. CDR3 sequence (DNA): TGCGCCAGCATACGGGCCCCAATCCTCACAGATACGCAGTATTTT.

The J gene is TRBJ2-5, the V gene TRBV5-1, with 7 positions matching TRBD1. CDR3 size: 14 residues. Losses at the gene ends were 5 bases for V and 3 bases for J; bases not matched to a gene: 7. Germline values: CDR1 SGHRS, CDR2 YFSETQ. Here the CDR3 DNA reads TGCGCCAGCAGGCTGGGGGACAGAGAAGAGACCCAGTACTTC. Translating gives CASRLGDREETQYF.

The chain links TRBV29-1 to TRBJ1-1; D is unclear. The CDR3 extends over 12 amino acids. Trimming stripped 1 base from V and 8 bases from J, with 11 bases between. Germline CDR1 reads SQVTM; CDR2 reads ANQGSEA. CDR3 sequence: CSVEGAGREAFF. In DNA form, the CDR3 reads TGCAGCGTTGAAGGTGCTGGGAGGGAAGCTTTCTTT.

The rearrangement joins TRBV6-5 to TRBJ1-2; no definite D call. The CDR3 runs to 14 residues. Germline values: CDR1 MNHEY, CDR2 SVGAGI. Trimming shortened V by 6 bases and J by 13 bases, and 24 bases separated the two germline ends. The CDR3 here is CASSTVLPPYAVTF. The CDR3, as DNA: TGTGCCAGCAGCACAGTCCTGCCCCCGTACGCAGTCACCTTC.

This chain's CDR3 is CASSSRGTSSYNEQFF. CDR3 coding DNA: TGTGCCAGCAGTTCCCGCGGGACTAGTTCCTACAATGAGCAGTTCTTC. The chain uses TRBV28 and TRBJ2-1; TRBD2 aligns across 8 bases. Germline lookup yields CDR1 MDHEN and CDR2 SYDVKM. Losses at the gene ends were 4 bases for V and 1 base for J; bases not matched to a gene: 6. This CDR3 region has 16 residues.

This clone was recorded a few times. The rearrangement links TRBV6-6 to TRBJ1-1; 7 nucleotides line up with TRBD1. J was trimmed by 3 bases and V by 8 bases; bases with no gene match: 3. Germline V gene sequence: CDR1 MNHNY, CDR2 SVGAGI (reference sequence). The CDR3 loop spans 12 amino acids. The CDR3, as DNA: TGTGCCAGCGTTGACAGGGACACTGAAGCTTTCTTT. Translation gives CASVDRDTEAFF.

This clone appeared a few times. The chain recombines TRBV30 with TRBJ1-1; TRBD1 might be the D (5 bases). This CDR3 has 14 amino acids. Looked up from germline, CDR1 is GTSNPN and CDR2 is SVGIG (reference sequence). Trimming pared 5 bases from V and 6 bases from J, leaving 19 bases between. Here the CDR3 reads CAWYPGREVPEAFF. The CDR3 DNA reads TGTGCCTGGTATCCAGGGAGGGAGGTCCCTGAAGCTTTCTTT.

V and J are TRBV2 and TRBJ2-7; unclear D gene. V gave up 5 bases and J gave up 0 bases, with 14 bases separating them. The CDR3 totals 15 residues. The germline gives CDR1 SNHLY, CDR2 FYNNEI. The chain's CDR3 is CASSLRTSRSYEQYF. The CDR3 nucleotides read TGTGCCAGCAGTCTTAGGACCTCCCGCTCCTACGAGCAGTACTTC.